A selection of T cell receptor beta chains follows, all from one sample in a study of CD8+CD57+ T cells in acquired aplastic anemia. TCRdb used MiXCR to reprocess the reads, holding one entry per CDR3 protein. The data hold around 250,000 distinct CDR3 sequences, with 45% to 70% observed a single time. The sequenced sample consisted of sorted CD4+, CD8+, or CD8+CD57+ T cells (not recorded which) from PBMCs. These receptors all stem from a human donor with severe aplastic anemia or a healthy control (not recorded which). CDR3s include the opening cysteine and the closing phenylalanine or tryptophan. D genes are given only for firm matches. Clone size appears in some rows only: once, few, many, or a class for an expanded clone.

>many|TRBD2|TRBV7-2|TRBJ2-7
TGTGCCAGCAGCTTAGCACTAGCGGGGGGAGCCTACGAGCAGTACTTC
CASSLALAGGAYEQYF
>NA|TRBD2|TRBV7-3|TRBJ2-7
TGTGCCAGCAGCTTAGGGACTAGCGGGAGAAACGAGCAGTACTTC
CASSLGTSGRNEQYF
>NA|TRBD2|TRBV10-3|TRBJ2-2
TGTGCCATCAGCGTAACTAGCGGGAACACCGGGGAGCTGTTTTTT
CAISVTSGNTGELFF
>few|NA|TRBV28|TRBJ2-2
TGTGCCAGCAGGCTCAGGGATCTGAACACCGGGGAGCTGTTTTTT
CASRLRDLNTGELFF
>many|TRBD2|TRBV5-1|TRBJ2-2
TGCGCCAGCAACCTAAGGGAGGGTTTTTCCGGGGAGCTGTTTTTT
CASNLREGFSGELFF
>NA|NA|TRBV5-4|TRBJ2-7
TGTGCCAGCAGCTTGGGTCATCGCTACGAGCAGTACTTC
CASSLGHRYEQYF
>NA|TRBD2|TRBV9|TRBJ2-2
TGTGCCAGCAGCGTAGCGGGGGGGCTGTTTTTT
CASSVAGGLFF
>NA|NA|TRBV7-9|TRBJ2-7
TGTGCCAGCAGCCCTCGCCCTTCTAGCGACGAGCAGTACTTC
CASSPRPSSDEQYF
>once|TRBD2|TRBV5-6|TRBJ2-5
TGTGCCAGCAGCTTTAGCGGGATCGTTCAAGAGACCCAGTACTTC
CASSFSGIVQETQYF
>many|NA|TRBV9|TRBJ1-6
TGTGCCAGCAGCCCTCTCGAGGGGATGGGAAATTCACCCCTCCACTTT
CASSPLEGMGNSPLHF
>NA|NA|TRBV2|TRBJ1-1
TGTGCCAGCACCTTCGGGGGGGGCGACACTGAAGCTTTCTTT
CASTFGGGDTEAFF
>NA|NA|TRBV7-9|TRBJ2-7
TGTGCCAGCAGCTATCGTGATTGGGAGCAGTACTTC
CASSYRDWEQYF
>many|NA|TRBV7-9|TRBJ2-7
TGTGCCAGCAGCAAATTCTACGAGCAGTACTTC
CASSKFYEQYF
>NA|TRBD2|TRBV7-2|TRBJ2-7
TGTGCCAGCAGCCGATTAGCGGGGCATTACGAGCAGTACTTC
CASSRLAGHYEQYF
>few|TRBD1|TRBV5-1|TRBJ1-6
TGCGCCAGCAGCCCGGGACAGGCAAATTCACCCCTCCACTTT
CASSPGQANSPLHF
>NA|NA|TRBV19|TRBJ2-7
TGTGCCAGTAGTATCGAAGACAGCTACGAGCAGTACTTC
CASSIEDSYEQYF
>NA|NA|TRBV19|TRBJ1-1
TGTGCCAGTAGTATAATCACCGGTCAAGGCACTGAAGCTTTCTTT
CASSIITGQGTEAFF
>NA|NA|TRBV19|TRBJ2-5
TGTGCCAGTAGTATAGTCTCCTCGGCCCAAGAGACCCAGTACTTC
CASSIVSSAQETQYF
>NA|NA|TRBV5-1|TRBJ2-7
TGCGCCAGCAGCTTAGGATCACTAGTCCCAATGGGCGAGCAGTACTTC
CASSLGSLVPMGEQYF
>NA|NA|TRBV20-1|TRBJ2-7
TGCAGTGCCATCTCCGGGGCCTACGAGCAGTACTTC
CSAISGAYEQYF
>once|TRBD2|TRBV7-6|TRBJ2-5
TGTGCCAGCAGCTCGTGGCTAGCGGGGGGATCAGAGACCCAGTACTTC
CASSSWLAGGSETQYF
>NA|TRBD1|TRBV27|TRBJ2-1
TGTGCCAGCAGTTTTGGGACAGGGGGCGATGAGCAGTTCTTC
CASSFGTGGDEQFF
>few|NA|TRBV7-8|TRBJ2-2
TGTGCCAGCAGCCGGGCCGACCTTACCGGGGAGCTGTTTTTT
CASSRADLTGELFF
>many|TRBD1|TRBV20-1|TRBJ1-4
TGCAGTGCTAGAGATGAAGACAGGGGCGAAAAACTGTTTTTT
CSARDEDRGEKLFF
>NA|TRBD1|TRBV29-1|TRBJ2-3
TGCAGCGTTGAAATGGGACAGGGAGGCACAGATACGCAGTATTTT
CSVEMGQGGTDTQYF
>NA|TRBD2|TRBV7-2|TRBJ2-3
TGTGCCAGCAGCCCTACGGGACTAGCGATTCCTGATACGCAGTATTTT
CASSPTGLAIPDTQYF
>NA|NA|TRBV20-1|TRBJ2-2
TGCAGTGCTAGAGACCCGCCTTTTCGCCCGGAGACCGGGGAGCTGTTTTTT
CSARDPPFRPETGELFF
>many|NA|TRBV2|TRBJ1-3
TGTGCCAGCAGTGAAATCGTGCCGATCTCTGGAAACACCATATATTTT
CASSEIVPISGNTIYF
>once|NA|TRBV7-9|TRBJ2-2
TGTGCCAGCAGCTTATGGACACAGAACACCGGGGAGCTGTTTTTT
CASSLWTQNTGELFF
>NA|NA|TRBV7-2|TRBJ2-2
TGTGCCAGCACTGGTGAAGCCACCGGGGAGCTGTTTTTT
CASTGEATGELFF
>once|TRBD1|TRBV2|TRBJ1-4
TGTGCCAGCAGCCCCGCCCCGGGACAGGGGGACAAAAAACTGTTTTTT
CASSPAPGQGDKKLFF
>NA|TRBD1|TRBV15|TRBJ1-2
TGTGCCACCAGCACTCGGACAGGACAAGGGGGAGGCTACACCTTC
CATSTRTGQGGGYTF
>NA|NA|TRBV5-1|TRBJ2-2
TGCGCCAGCAGCTTGGCCGAGGCCGGGGAGCTGTTTTTT
CASSLAEAGELFF
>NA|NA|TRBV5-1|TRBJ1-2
TGCGCCAGCAGCTTGGATGTGACAGGCTACACCTTC
CASSLDVTGYTF
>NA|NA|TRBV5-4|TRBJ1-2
TGTGCCAGCAGCTCGGACCCGACAGCACTTCTGTATGGCTACACCTTC
CASSSDPTALLYGYTF
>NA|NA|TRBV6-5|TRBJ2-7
TGTGCCAGCAGTTACCACCGCAGACCTGCGGATCAGTACTTC
CASSYHRRPADQYF
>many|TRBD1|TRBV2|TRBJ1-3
TGTGCCAGCAGACCCCCCGGGACAGGCGGAAACACCATATATTTT
CASRPPGTGGNTIYF
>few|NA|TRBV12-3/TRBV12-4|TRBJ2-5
TGTGCCAGCAAGACAGGCACAAGTCATGTAGAGACCCAGTACTTC
CASKTGTSHVETQYF